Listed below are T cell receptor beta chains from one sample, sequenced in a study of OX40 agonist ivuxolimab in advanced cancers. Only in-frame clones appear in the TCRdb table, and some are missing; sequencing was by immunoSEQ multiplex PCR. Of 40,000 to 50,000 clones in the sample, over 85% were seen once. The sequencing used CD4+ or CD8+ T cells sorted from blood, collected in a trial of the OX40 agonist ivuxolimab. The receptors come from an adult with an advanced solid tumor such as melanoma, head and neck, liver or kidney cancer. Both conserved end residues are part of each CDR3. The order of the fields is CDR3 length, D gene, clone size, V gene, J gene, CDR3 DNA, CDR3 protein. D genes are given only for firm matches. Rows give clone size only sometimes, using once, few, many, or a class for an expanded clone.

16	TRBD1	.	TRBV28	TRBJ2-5	TGTGCCAGCAGTTCCGACAGGGGTACCCTAGTATGGGCCCAGTACTTC	CASSSDRGTLVWAQYF
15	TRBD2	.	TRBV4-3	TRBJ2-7	TGCGCCAGCAGCCAAGATGGCGGGAGCTCCTACGAGCAGTACTTC	CASSQDGGSSYEQYF
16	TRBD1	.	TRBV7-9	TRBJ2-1	TGTGCCAGCAGCGTCAACAGGGGCGAATCCTACAATGAGCAGTTCTTC	CASSVNRGESYNEQFF
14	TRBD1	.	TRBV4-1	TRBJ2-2	TGCGCCAGCAGCCCGACGACAGGGGCCGGGGAGCTGTTTTTT	CASSPTTGAGELFF
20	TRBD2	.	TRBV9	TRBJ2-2	TGTGCCAGCAGCGTATTCGACTCCGGACTAGCGGGGCTTTCGAGGGGGGAGCTGTTTTTT	CASSVFDSGLAGLSRGELFF
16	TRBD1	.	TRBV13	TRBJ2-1	TGTGCCAGCAGCTTCGGGACAGGCGGGCTCGACAATGAGCAGTTCTTC	CASSFGTGGLDNEQFF
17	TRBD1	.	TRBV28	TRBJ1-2	TGTGCCAGCAGTTCCCCCCCCGCGACAGGGGTTAACTATGGCTACACCTTC	CASSSPPATGVNYGYTF
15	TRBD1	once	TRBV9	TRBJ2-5	TGTGCCAGCAGCGCCCCAATTACAGGGGGAGAGACCCAGTACTTC	CASSAPITGGETQYF
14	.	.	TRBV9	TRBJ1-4	TGTGCCAGCAGCGGGGGTGGGGAGGATGAAAAACTGTTTTTT	CASSGGGEDEKLFF
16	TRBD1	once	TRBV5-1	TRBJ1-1	TGCGCCAGCAGCTGGAAAAGACAGGGGCAGAACACTGAAGCTTTCTTT	CASSWKRQGQNTEAFF
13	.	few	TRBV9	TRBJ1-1	TGTGCCAGCAGCGTAGTGGACGGTAGTGAGGCTTTCTTT	CASSVVDGSEAFF
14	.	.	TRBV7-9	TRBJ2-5	TGTGCCAGCAGCTTAGGCCACAGCCAAGAGACCCAGTACTTC	CASSLGHSQETQYF
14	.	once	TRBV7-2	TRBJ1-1	TGTGCCGTCGCTGGGGGGCAGATGAACACTGAAGCTTTCTTT	CAVAGGQMNTEAFF
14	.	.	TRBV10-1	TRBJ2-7	TGCGCCAGCAGTGCGGGACAAGCCCTCTACGAGCAGTACTTC	CASSAGQALYEQYF
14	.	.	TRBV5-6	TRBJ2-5	TGTGCCAGCAGCCCCCCGGGTCCACAAGGGACCCAGTACTTC	CASSPPGPQGTQYF
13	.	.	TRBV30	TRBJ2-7	TGTGCCTGGTCTCAGAGGCTCACCTACGAGCAGTACTTC	CAWSQRLTYEQYF
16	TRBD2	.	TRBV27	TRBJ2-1	TGTGCCAGCAGTTTATCGGGGAGCGGGGGGGCCAATGAGCAGTTCTTC	CASSLSGSGGANEQFF
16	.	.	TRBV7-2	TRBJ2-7	TGTGCCAGCAGCTTGGGGGTTGGGACGGGATCCTACGAGCAGTACTTC	CASSLGVGTGSYEQYF
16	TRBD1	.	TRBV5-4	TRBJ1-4	TGTGCCAGCCGCCGACAGGGGGCCGGACCCTTTGAAAAACTGTTTTTT	CASRRQGAGPFEKLFF
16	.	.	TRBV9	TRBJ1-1	TGTGCCAGCAGCCATAGAGGGGATTTTGAGAACACTGAAGCTTTCTTT	CASSHRGDFENTEAFF
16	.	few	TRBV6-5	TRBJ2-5	TGTGCCAGCAGTTACTCCGGGCCTGGGGGGTTGGAGACCCAGTACTTC	CASSYSGPGGLETQYF
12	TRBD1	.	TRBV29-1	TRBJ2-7	TGCAGCGTTGGGACAGGGGGGTACGAGCAGTACTTC	CSVGTGGYEQYF
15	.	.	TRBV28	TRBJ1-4	TGTGCCAGCAGCGCAGGGGCTTGGGCTAATGAAAAACTGTTTTTT	CASSAGAWANEKLFF
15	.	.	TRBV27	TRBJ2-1	TGTGCCAGCAGTTTGGCCAGTAGCTCCTACAATGAGCAGTTCTTC	CASSLASSSYNEQFF
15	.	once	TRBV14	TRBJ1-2	TGTGCCAGCAGCTCAGCCGGGGGGGGCGACTATGGCTACACCTTC	CASSSAGGGDYGYTF
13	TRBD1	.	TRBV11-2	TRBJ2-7	TGTGCCAGCAGCTTGAGACAGGGAAGCGAGCAGTACTTC	CASSLRQGSEQYF
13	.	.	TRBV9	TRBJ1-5	TGTGCCAGCAGCGTAGGGGGGGGACAGCCCCAGCATTTT	CASSVGGGQPQHF
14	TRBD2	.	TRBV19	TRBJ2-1	TGTGCCACTACGAGCGGGGGAGACTACAATGAGCAGTTCTTC	CATTSGGDYNEQFF
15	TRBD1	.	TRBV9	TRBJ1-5	TGTGCCAGCAGCGTAGGCGGGACAGACAATCAGCCCCAGCATTTT	CASSVGGTDNQPQHF
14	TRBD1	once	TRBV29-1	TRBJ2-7	TGCAGCGTTGAATTCGGGACAGGGCGCTACGAGCAGTACTTC	CSVEFGTGRYEQYF
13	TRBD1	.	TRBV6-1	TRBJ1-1	TGTGCCAGCAGTGAGACAGGGAGCTATGAAGCTTTCTTT	CASSETGSYEAFF
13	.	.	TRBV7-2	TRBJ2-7	TGTGCCAGCAGCTTCGGACAAGCCTACGAGCAGTACTTC	CASSFGQAYEQYF
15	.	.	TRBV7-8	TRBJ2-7	TGTGCCAGCAGCTTAGGAACTGGCGTCTACTACGAGCAGTACTTC	CASSLGTGVYYEQYF
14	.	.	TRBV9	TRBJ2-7	TGTGCCAGCAGCGCGGACGAGAGCTCCTACGAGCAGTACTTC	CASSADESSYEQYF
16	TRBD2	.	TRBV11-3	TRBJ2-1	TGTGCCAGCAGCTTAGCCGGGACTAGTAACTACAATGAGCAGTTCTTC	CASSLAGTSNYNEQFF
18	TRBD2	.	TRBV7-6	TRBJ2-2	TGTGCCAGCAGCCACTCCCCGACTAGCGGGGGGAACACCGGGGAGCTGTTTTTT	CASSHSPTSGGNTGELFF
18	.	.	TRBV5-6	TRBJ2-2	TGTGCCAGCAGTTCGGGGCTATATTTACACCCTAACACCGGGGAGCTGTTTTTT	CASSSGLYLHPNTGELFF
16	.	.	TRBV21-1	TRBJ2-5	TGTGCCAGCAGCAAAGAGGGGGCAGAGGGACGGGAGACCCAGTACTTC	CASSKEGAEGRETQYF
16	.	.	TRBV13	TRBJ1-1	TGTGCCAGCAGCTCTCGACGGGACCCGATGAACACTGAAGCTTTCTTT	CASSSRRDPMNTEAFF
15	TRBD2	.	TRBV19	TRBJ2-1	TGTGCCAGTAGCCATCTAGCGGGATACCACAATGAGCAGTTCTTC	CASSHLAGYHNEQFF
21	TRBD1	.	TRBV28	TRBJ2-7	TGTGCCAGCAGTTTACCGCCGGGGTGGAAGACAGGGGGCAAAAGGGCCTACGAGCAGTACTTC	CASSLPPGWKTGGKRAYEQYF
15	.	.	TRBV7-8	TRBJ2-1	TGTGCCAGCACCTTAAACCGGGACTCGATAAATGAGCAGTTCTTC	CASTLNRDSINEQFF